This is a list of T cell receptor beta chains from one sample in a study of identical twins. TCRdb re-derived calls from the 5' RACE reads in MiXCR, one entry per CDR3 protein. The sample yields about 470,000 distinct CDR3 sequences, less than 25% seen once. These data were likewise used in another study, on T cells expressing NK-cell markers.

Sequenced: CD4+ T cells sorted from blood. These receptor sequences come from a woman younger than 35 in good health. Both conserved end residues are part of each CDR3. A D gene is named only where the DNA matches it firmly. Size tells how often a clone was seen (once, few, many) or the class of an expanded clone, and some rows leave it out.

>TRBJ1-5|TRBV7-9|TRBD1|many
TGTGCCAGCAGCGCATTTACAGGGGAGCAGCCCCAGCATTTT
CASSAFTGEQPQHF
>TRBJ1-1|TRBV10-2|NA|NA
TGCGCCAGCAGTGTTGGGGTTGCGGGAACTGAAGCTTTCTTT
CASSVGVAGTEAFF
>TRBJ2-2|TRBV20-1|TRBD2|NA
TGCAGTGCTTCCCGACTAGCGGGCGGGGAGCTGTTTTTT
CSASRLAGGELFF
>TRBJ2-1|TRBV20-1|NA|NA
TGCAGTGCTAGACTATTAGGGGGCTCCTACAATGAGCAGTTCTTC
CSARLLGGSYNEQFF
>TRBJ2-1|TRBV12-3/TRBV12-4|TRBD2|few
TGTGCCAGCAGTTTTGCTAGCGGGGGTTACAATGAGCAGTTCTTC
CASSFASGGYNEQFF
>TRBJ2-5|TRBV7-9|TRBD1|many
TGTGCCAGCAGCTTACAGGGACAGCCCCAAGAGACCCAGTACTTC
CASSLQGQPQETQYF
>TRBJ1-2|TRBV10-3|NA|NA
TGTGCCATCAGCCCCGGACAGCGGGAAGGCTACACCTTC
CAISPGQREGYTF
>TRBJ2-7|TRBV12-3/TRBV12-4|NA|few
TGTGCCAGCAGCCGCAGGCCACGCGGCGAGCAGTACTTC
CASSRRPRGEQYF
>TRBJ2-3|TRBV2|NA|NA
TGTGCCAGCAGTGACTCACTAGATCCTAGCACAGATACGCAGTATTTT
CASSDSLDPSTDTQYF
>TRBJ2-1|TRBV7-9|NA|few
TGTGCCAGCAGCCAGAACGGGGGTAGCTCCTACAATGAGCAGTTCTTC
CASSQNGGSSYNEQFF
>TRBJ2-1|TRBV20-1|TRBD2|NA
TGCAGTGCTATAAAAGCCTCGGGAGGTCTTAATGAGCAGTTCTTC
CSAIKASGGLNEQFF
>TRBJ2-5|TRBV3-1|NA|few
TGTGCCAGCAGCCAAGCAGTGGGGACCCAGTACTTC
CASSQAVGTQYF
>TRBJ2-5|TRBV20-1|NA|NA
TGCAGTGCTAGAGATCCGGCCACGATTGAAGAGACCCAGTACTTC
CSARDPATIEETQYF
>TRBJ2-1|TRBV12-3/TRBV12-4|TRBD2|few
TGTGCCAGCAGGGGGACTAGCGGGAGCGGTAAGGAGCAGTTCTTC
CASRGTSGSGKEQFF
>TRBJ2-7|TRBV20-1|TRBD2|few
TGCAGTGCCCGGGGGGGCCACGAGCAGTACTTC
CSARGGHEQYF
>TRBJ2-4|TRBV6-5|TRBD1|many
TGTGCCAGCAGTTACTCCGGACAGGCTTCAAACATTCAGTACTTC
CASSYSGQASNIQYF
>TRBJ2-1|TRBV5-6|TRBD2|few
TGTGCCAGCAGCTTGGACGGGGGGGTCACTGAGCAGTTCTTC
CASSLDGGVTEQFF
>TRBJ1-5|TRBV5-5|TRBD1|NA
TGTGCCAGCAGCTTTACGGGACAGTCAAATCAGCCCCAGCATTTT
CASSFTGQSNQPQHF
>TRBJ1-5|TRBV12-3/TRBV12-4|TRBD1|NA
TGTGCCAGCACCGACAGGGGACTGAATCAGCCCCAGCATTTT
CASTDRGLNQPQHF
>TRBJ1-4|TRBV4-3|TRBD1|NA
TGCGCCAGCAGCCAAACCCAGGGGGCGGGTAATGAAAAACTGTTTTTT
CASSQTQGAGNEKLFF